This T cell receptor (beta chain) was identified in a study of blood T cells in healthy people across ages. There are a few counts of this clonotype. Its target is not known. Primers used in a second PCR of roughly 7 to 12 cycles were a sample-barcoded 5' primer and a J-beta primer mix. Each cDNA molecule received a tag from a template-switch adaptor that had 12 random nucleotides. TCRdb reanalysed the 5' RACE reads using MiXCR and keeps one entry per CDR3 protein. The sample contains 800,000 to 950,000 distinct CDR3 sequences, 25% to 30% of which appear only once. Findings of the study overall: Measured against age, TCR beta diversity per million T cells decreased in a roughly linear manner.

This sample also appeared in a second study, on T cells of mothers and their children. That source notes: The study obtained over 8 million TCR beta CDR3 reads per mother and 3 million to 3.5 million per child. Mother-child pairs who were related displayed a slightly higher overlap than unrelated pairs, a difference that was non-significant.

The sequenced sample consisted of blood. This receptor was obtained from a woman aged 40 to 50 in good health.

The CDR3 spells CASSQEGAGGLTDTQYF. The CDR3, as DNA: TGCGCCAGCAGCCAAGAAGGGGCGGGGGGTCTCACAGATACGCAGTATTTT. The chain uses TRBV4-1 and TRBJ2-3, with TRBD2 matching over 8 bases. This CDR3 is 17 amino acids long. The V and J ends lost 0 bases and 2 bases, in that order; junction bases with no gene match: 7. Germline V CDR1 and CDR2: MGHRA, YSYEKL.